The 22 T cell receptor beta chains presented below share a single source sample, sequenced in a study of blood T cell repertoires in COVID-19. Sequenced by immunoSEQ multiplex PCR; TCRdb stores in-frame clones only, minus some. Of 150,000 to 200,000 clones listed, roughly 79% are singletons. Sequenced input: peripheral blood. The source is a woman in her thirties or forties with COVID-19, enrolled during active disease.

The V and J genes are TRBV27 and TRBJ1-5; D is uncertain. Germline CDR1 MNHEY, CDR2 SMNVEV (reference sequence). V was cut by 4 bases and J by 2 bases, with 6 bases left in between. This CDR3 has 13 amino acids. CDR3 sequence (DNA): TGTGCCAGCAGTTATCGAGGCAATCAGCCCCAGCATTTT. Its translation is CASSYRGNQPQHF.

J is TRBJ2-2 and V is TRBV10-1; D not certain. Per germline, CDR1 WNHNN and CDR2 SYGVQD (reference sequence). V was clipped by 5 bases and J by 5 bases, with 9 bases between them. This CDR3 has 13 amino acids. The CDR3 bases are TGCGCCAGCAGTATGTCGGGTACCGGGGAGCTGTTTTTT. It is translated as CASSMSGTGELFF.

The rearrangement links TRBV7-2 to TRBJ1-1; the match to TRBD1 covers 8 bases. Germline CDR1 is SGHTA and CDR2 is FQGNSA. The CDR3 has 16 residues. Trimming at V came to 1 base and at J to 2 bases, leaving 6 bases not matched to a gene. The CDR3 is CASSLDGQGLNTEAFF. DNA of the CDR3: TGTGCCAGCAGCTTAGATGGACAGGGCCTAAACACTGAAGCTTTCTTT.

The chain carries TRBV2 and TRBJ1-1; possible D gene TRBD1, 5 bases. CDR1 is SNHLY and CDR2 is FYNNEI in the germline V gene. The CDR3 has 14 residues. Trimming cost V 3 bases and J 0 bases, with 8 bases left between them. The CDR3 reads CASSELTVNTEAFF. CDR3 nucleotides: TGTGCCAGCAGTGAGCTGACAGTGAACACTGAAGCTTTCTTT.

The chain uses TRBV7-6 and TRBJ2-7, with 10 positions matching TRBD1. There are 15 residues in the CDR3. Germline loops: CDR1 SGHVS, CDR2 FNYEAQ. V lost 5 bases and J lost 3; bases outside the gene matches: 7. The CDR3 loop reads CASSRIGQGVYEQYV. The CDR3 region has the DNA TGTGCCAGCAGCCGAATCGGACAGGGGGTCTACGAGCAGTACGTC.

The chain joins TRBV6-4 to TRBJ2-1, with 7 bases identical to TRBD1. V lost 5 bases to trimming and J lost 7 bases; unmatched junction nucleotides: 11. CDR1 is MRHNA and CDR2 is SNTAGT in the germline V gene. The CDR3 loop spans 15 amino acids. The CDR3 sequence: CASSPETGAVNEQFF. As DNA, the CDR3 is TGTGCCAGCAGTCCGGAAACAGGGGCCGTGAATGAGCAGTTCTTC.

V is TRBV5-4 and J is TRBJ1-2, with 7 bases lining up with TRBD1. V lost 5 bases to trimming and J lost 5 bases; unmatched junction nucleotides: 9. The CDR3 extends over 14 amino acids. The germline gives CDR1 SGHNT, CDR2 YYREEE (reference sequence). The CDR3 loop is CASRPGTDSYGYTF. The CDR3 DNA sequence: TGTGCCAGCAGACCGGGGACAGATTCGTATGGCTACACCTTC.

This chain links TRBV7-9 with TRBJ1-2; 7 bases are shared with TRBD1. In germline, CDR1 is SEHNR, CDR2 FQNEAQ (reference sequence). This CDR3 is built from 13 residues. J was trimmed by 7 bases and V by 3 bases; bases with no gene match: 5. CDR3 sequence: CASSLRQGAGYTF. The CDR3 nucleotides read TGTGCCAGCAGCTTGAGACAGGGTGCTGGCTACACCTTC.

The chain uses TRBV4-2 and TRBJ1-4; weak D call: TRBD1 (5 bases). Germline V gene sequence: CDR1 LGHNA, CDR2 YNFKEQ. V shed 1 base and J shed 4 bases, with 13 bases lying between them. The CDR3 spans 16 residues. The CDR3 DNA reads as TGTGCCAGCAGCCAAGGACGAGGGGAGGGTAATGAAAAACTGTTTTTT. Its translation: CASSQGRGEGNEKLFF.

This chain uses TRBV7-8 with TRBJ2-5; 11 bases match TRBD2. V shed 2 bases and J 5 bases; nucleotides not matched to a gene: 10. The CDR3 runs to 17 residues. Germline CDR1 SGHVS, CDR2 FQNEAQ. For the CDR3, the DNA is TGTGCCAGCAGCTTATCGCTAGCGGGGGGCTCTTTGGAGACCCAGTACTTC. Translation: CASSLSLAGGSLETQYF.

A single count supports this clone. The chain joins TRBV11-3 to TRBJ1-1; weak D call: TRBD1 (6 bases). The CDR3 loop spans 13 amino acids. The ends were cut back, 4 bases at V and 1 base at J, with 7 bases in the middle. Germline V gene data show CDR1 as SGHNT and CDR2 as YENEEA. The CDR3 sequence: CASSWGQNTEAFF. The CDR3 DNA follows: TGTGCCAGCAGCTGGGGACAGAACACTGAAGCTTTCTTT.

The chain uses TRBV29-1 and TRBJ1-3, with D perhaps TRBD1 (5 bases). The V end lost 5 bases, the J end lost 7 bases, and 15 bases lay between the germline ends. CDR1 and CDR2 from the germline V gene are SQVTM and ANQGSEA. The length of the CDR3 is 13 residues. CDR3: CSVSLQGGNTIYF. The CDR3 bases are TGCAGCGTTTCCTTGCAGGGAGGCAACACCATATATTTT. The whole variable domain, remainder taken from reference TRBV29-1 and TRBJ1-3, is SAVISQKPSRDICQRGTSLTIQCQVDSQVTMMFWYRQQPGQSLTLIATANQGSEATYESGFVIDKFPISRPNLTFSTLTVSNMSPEDSSIYLCSVSLQGGNTIYFGEGSWLTVV.

The gene calls are TRBV30 and TRBJ1-2; maybe TRBD1 (6 bases). V was cut by 0 bases and J by 2 bases, with 10 bases left in between. The CDR3 spans 14 residues. Germline values: CDR1 GTSNPN, CDR2 SVGIG (reference sequence). CDR3 in amino acids: CAWSVGTYNYGYTF. CDR3 sequence (DNA): TGTGCCTGGAGTGTTGGGACATACAACTATGGCTACACCTTC.

This chain connects TRBV9 to TRBJ2-3, with D perhaps TRBD1 (6 bases). CDR3 length: 16 amino acids. V lost 3 bases and J 4 bases, leaving 18 bases between the germline ends. CDR1 and CDR2 from the germline V gene are SGDLS and YYNGEE. This CDR3 reads CASSAQNGGRADTQYF. CDR3 coding DNA: TGTGCCAGCAGCGCCCAGAATGGGGGCAGGGCAGATACGCAGTATTTT.

The chain couples TRBV27 to TRBJ2-5, with D tentatively TRBD2 (6 bases). The CDR3 has 14 residues. Germline CDR1 MNHEY, CDR2 SMNVEV (reference sequence). The V gene lost 4 bases and the J gene lost 4 bases, with 13 bases spanning the gap. CDR3 DNA sequence: TGTGCCAGCAGTTCGGGGGTATCAGTAGAGACCCAGTACTTC. It codes for CASSSGVSVETQYF.

CDR3 region: CASSLGGGELFF. Written as DNA, the CDR3 is TGTGCCAGTAGTCTAGGCGGCGGGGAGCTGTTTTTT. J is TRBJ2-2 and V is TRBV19; no definite D call. V lost 5 bases to trimming and J lost 7 bases, with 8 bases between them. CDR3 length: 12 residues. Germline CDR1 and CDR2: LNHDA and SQIVND (reference sequence).

The chain carries TRBV5-1 and TRBJ1-1; D ambiguous. CDR1 SGHRS and CDR2 YFSETQ come from the germline V gene. The CDR3 is 15 amino acids. V lost 4 bases and J lost 2, with 15 bases in between. CDR3 DNA: TGCGCCAGCAGCGCTATGGGAGGGCGAAACACTGAAGCTTTCTTT. This gives the protein CASSAMGGRNTEAFF. The full variable domain, in which reference TRBV5-1 and TRBJ1-1 provide the parts outside the CDR3, is KAGVTQTPRYLIKTRGQQVTLSCSPISGHRSVSWYQQTPGQGLQFLFEYFSETQRNKGNFPGRFSGRQFSNSRSEMNVSTLELGDSALYLCASSAMGGRNTEAFFGQGTRLTVV.

V is TRBV3-1 (or the pseudogene TRBV3-2) and J is TRBJ2-5; D remains ambiguous. This CDR3 has 14 amino acids. Germline lookup yields CDR1 LGHDT and CDR2 YNNKEL (reference sequence). Between the trimmed V and J ends, which lost 2 bases and 2 bases, there was a span of 9 bases. In DNA form, the CDR3 reads TGTGCCAGCAGCCAATTTAATAGACAAGAGACCCAGTACTTC. Amino acids: CASSQFNRQETQYF.

The gene calls are TRBV19 and TRBJ2-5, with 10 nucleotides matching TRBD2. CDR3 length: 16 residues. Per germline, CDR1 LNHDA and CDR2 SQIVND (reference sequence). The J segment lost 4 bases and the V segment lost 2 bases, leaving 7 bases of the junction unmatched. Written as DNA, the CDR3 is TGTGCCAGTAGTATATCGGCTAGCGGGAGCGGAGAGACCCAGTACTTC. Translating it yields CASSISASGSGETQYF. The full variable domain, completed using reference TRBV19 and TRBJ2-5, is DGGITQSPKYLFRKEGQNVTLSCEQNLNHDAMYWYRQDPGQGLRLIYYSQIVNDFQKGDIAEGYSVSREKKESFPLTVTSAQKNPTAFYLCASSISASGSGETQYFGPGTRLLVL.

This chain links TRBV28 with TRBJ1-2, with TRBD1 matching 7 bases. Trimming at V came to 3 bases and at J to 7 bases, leaving 11 bases not matched to a gene. Germline V gives CDR1 MDHEN, CDR2 SYDVKM. This CDR3 is built from 15 residues. The DNA for the CDR3 is TGTGCCAGCAGTTTTCCCTCACAGGGGCTAGGTGGCTACACCTTC. Its translation: CASSFPSQGLGGYTF.

CDR3 residues: CASFPGGTTEAFF. In DNA, the CDR3 is TGTGCCAGTTTTCCAGGAGGGACCACTGAAGCTTTCTTT. This chain uses TRBV19 with TRBJ1-1; tentative D call: TRBD1 (5 bases). Trimming pared 8 bases from V and 4 bases from J, leaving 14 bases between. The CDR3 covers 13 residues. Germline V gene lookup returns CDR1 LNHDA and CDR2 SQIVND (reference sequence).

This clone was counted only a few times. The chain carries TRBV6-1 and TRBJ1-2; D may be TRBD1 (5 bases). The CDR3 contains 15 residues. Trimming removed 1 base at V and 2 bases at J, with 11 bases between. Germline CDR1 is MNHNS and CDR2 is SASEGT. The CDR3, as DNA: TGTGCCAGCAGTGAAGGGGGTGACAGCAACTATGGCTACACCTTC. It codes for CASSEGGDSNYGYTF.